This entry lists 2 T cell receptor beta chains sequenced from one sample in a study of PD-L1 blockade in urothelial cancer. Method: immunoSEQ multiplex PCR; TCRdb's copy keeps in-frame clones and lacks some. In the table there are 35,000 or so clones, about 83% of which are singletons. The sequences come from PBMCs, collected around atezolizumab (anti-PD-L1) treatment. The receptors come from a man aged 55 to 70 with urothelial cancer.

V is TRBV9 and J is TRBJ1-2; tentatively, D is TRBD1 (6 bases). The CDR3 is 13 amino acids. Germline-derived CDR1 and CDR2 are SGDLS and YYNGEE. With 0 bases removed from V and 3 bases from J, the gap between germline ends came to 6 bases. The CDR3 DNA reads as TGTGCCAGCAGCGTAGACAGGGACTATGGCTACACCTTC. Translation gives CASSVDRDYGYTF.

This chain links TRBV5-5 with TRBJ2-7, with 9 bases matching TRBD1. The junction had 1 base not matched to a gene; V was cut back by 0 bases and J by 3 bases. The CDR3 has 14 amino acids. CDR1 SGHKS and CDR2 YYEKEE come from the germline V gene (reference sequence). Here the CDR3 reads CASSLATGGYEQYF. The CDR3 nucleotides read TGTGCCAGCAGCTTGGCGACAGGGGGCTACGAGCAGTACTTC.